This TCR beta chain was sequenced for a study of blood T cell repertoires in COVID-19. This CDR3 has 15 amino acids. Enrolment of Seattle patients took place during active infection, and they were followed longitudinally. Repertoires were generated with immunoSEQ multiplex PCR, while TCRdb's copy carries only in-frame clones and drops some. The sample includes 87,000 or so clones, around 85% of them seen just once. The receptor comes from a woman of 80 years or more with COVID-19, enrolled during active disease. Material: peripheral blood. This chain uses TRBV21-1 with TRBJ1-5; the D segment call TRBD1 is taken from the table without a DNA check. TRBV21-1 is an annotated pseudogene. The CDR3 loop reads CASSSTGSSNQPQHF. The CDR3 DNA follows: TGTGCCAGCAGCTCTACAGGGAGTAGCAATCAGCCCCAGCATTTT.